This T cell receptor beta chain was captured in a study of blood T cell repertoires in COVID-19. The authors' processing: Reference gene primer amplification gave nucleated cell count estimates. The data were produced by immunoSEQ multiplex PCR, yet TCRdb's version contains in-frame clones alone and is incomplete. V, J and clone size reflect that table, while D and trimming were determined from the DNA. The sample has about 210,000 clones, about nine tenths seen once. There are 20 residues in the CDR3. This clone was seen only once. What was sequenced was PBMCs or T cells enriched from blood (not recorded which). The rearrangement links TRBV12-1 to TRBJ1-5. TRBV12-1 is designated a pseudogene. The source of this sequence is a man younger than 45 in a cohort exposed to, infected with or recovered from COVID-19 (not recorded which). CDR3 bases: TGTGCCAGCAGCTTTGGGACATGCGCGGGGACTACCTATAGCAATCAGCCCCAGCATTTT. Translation gives CASSFGTCAGTTYSNQPQHF.